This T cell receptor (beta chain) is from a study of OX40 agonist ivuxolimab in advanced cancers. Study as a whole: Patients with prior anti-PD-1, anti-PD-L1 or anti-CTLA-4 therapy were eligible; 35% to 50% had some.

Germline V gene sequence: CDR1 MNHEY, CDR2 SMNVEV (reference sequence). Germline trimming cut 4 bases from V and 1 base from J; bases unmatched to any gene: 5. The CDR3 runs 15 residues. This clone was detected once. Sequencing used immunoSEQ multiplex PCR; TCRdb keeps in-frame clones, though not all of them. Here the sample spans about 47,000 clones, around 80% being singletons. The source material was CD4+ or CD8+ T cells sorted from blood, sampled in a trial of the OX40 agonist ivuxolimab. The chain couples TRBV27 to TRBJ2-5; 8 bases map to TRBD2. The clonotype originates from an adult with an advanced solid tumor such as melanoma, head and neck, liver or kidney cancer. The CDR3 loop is CASSSGGGAQETQYF. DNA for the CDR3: TGTGCCAGCAGTTCCGGGGGGGGAGCCCAAGAGACCCAGTACTTC.